This TCR beta chain was sequenced during a study of CD8+CD57+ T cells in acquired aplastic anemia (dated by TCRdb to 2016 to 2019). The study in broad terms: CD8+CD57+ expansion was defined as a frequency above the mean frequency observed in healthy subjects. What the research found in general, with its limitations: In patients, diversity was decreased in CD8+CD57+ cells compared with the total CD4+ and CD8+ cell pools. Roughly 29 CD8+ CDR3 sequences were found in both patients and controls but appeared to be highly expressed in patients and within the immunodominant clones of the patients. Between patients and healthy controls, no significant difference in CD8+ Simpson's diversity was found (P=0.060).

The patients picked for sequencing were ones in whom flow cytometry had shown an expansion of CD8+CD57+ cells. For a sixth of the 12 patients who had sufficient cells, CD8+CD57+ effector memory cells were also sequenced. Severe acquired aplastic anemia was diagnosed in all patients according to International Study of Aplastic Anemia and Agranulocytosis and Camitta criteria. Patients had received no therapy at the time of blood sampling. Bead enrichment of CD8+CD57+ cells gave a mean DNA yield of about 1.6 ug. In this study, sorted CD4+ and CD8+ T cells from the blood of healthy subjects and of severe aplastic anemia patients had their TCR repertoires deep-sequenced. Patients were enrolled in the USA under clinicaltrials.gov protocols 00001620, 01623167, 00001397, 00071045, 00081523 and 00961064. Ficoll-Paque density gradient centrifugation was used to isolate peripheral blood mononuclear cells. As for this clonotype: This clone's antigen is unknown. Per-base qualities were not stored, and no clone one base away is much larger.

Genomic DNA served as template for TCR beta VDJ combination and CDR3 sequence profiling. An Illumina HiSeq 2000 was used for TCR repertoire sequencing. The study's processing was this. TRBV/TRBJ rearrangement plots, CDR3 size and DJ length profiles, and Simpson's diversity index were used to assess repertoires. Whichever DNA sequence was most abundant in the deep sequencing data was defined as the immunodominant clone. CDR3 amino acid sequences were checked for sharing between subjects and were compared against published repertoires and the VDJdb database. The public reads were reprocessed in TCRdb via fastp at Q25 and MiXCR, keeping in-frame beta chains. A single entry per CDR3 protein holds the most common genes and DNA from its merged rows. TCRdb, rather than the study authors, made the V and J calls. The sample table shows around 21,000 distinct CDR3 sequences, and almost 40% are seen once. Of the sample, around 87% falls within the top ten clones.

The sample consisted of CD8+CD57+ T cells sorted from PBMCs. The cell subset or site label corresponds to: bead-enriched CD8+CD57+ effector memory T cells from SAA patients. The TCR sequence derives from a human donor with aplastic anemia.

The DNA sequence is given as TGTGCCAGCAGCTCCCTGGACAGGGTGGAGACTGAAGCTTTCTTT. This is translated as CASSSLDRVETEAFF. This chain joins TRBV7-9 to TRBJ1-1, with 8 central nucleotides matching TRBD1. After removal of 4 bases from V and 5 bases from J, the junction retains 9 bases not matched to a gene. The CDR3 has 15 amino acids, counting the end cysteine and phenylalanine. The sequence is cut down to CDR3 DNA, 45 bases in frame from base 1. CDR1 is given as SEHNR and CDR2 as FQNEAQ, both from the germline V gene (reference sequence).